Below, 2 T cell receptor beta chains from the same sample are listed, as sequenced in a study of spatial heterogeneity in lung cancer. Time point specified: sample taken at primary tumor resection. The study sequenced unsorted whole RNA from tumor, nontumor lung or frozen PBMC. MiXCR, run by TCRdb on the 5' RACE reads, gives a single entry per CDR3 protein. The table records about 26,000 distinct CDR3 sequences, 9.5% to 15% of them present only once. The source was PBMCs, collected at surgery. The receptor set was obtained from a female donor with early-stage non-small cell lung cancer.

With regard to this clonotype: A much larger clone is a single base away; this may be a read error. The rearrangement links TRBV28 to TRBJ2-7, with 11 bases matching TRBD2. V shed 6 bases and J 2 bases; nucleotides not matched to a gene: 12. The CDR3 runs to 17 residues. Germline V gene sequence: CDR1 MDHEN, CDR2 SYDVKM. The CDR3 region has the DNA TGTGCCAGCAGATGGACTAGCGGGTGTTCCCAACCCTACGAGCAGTACTTC. Translated: CASRWTSGCSQPYEQYF.

This clonotype has just a few counts. The chain joins TRBV9 to TRBJ2-3; tentative D call: TRBD2 (6 bases). CDR1 is SGDLS, CDR2 YYNGEE, per germline. V lost 4 bases to trimming and J lost 2 bases, with 14 bases between them. CDR3 size: 15 residues. The CDR3 nucleotides are TGTGCCAGCAGCTCCGGAGGGGCGGTCACAGATACGCAGTATTTT. Translation: CASSSGGAVTDTQYF.